These 5 T cell receptor beta chains originate from one sample sequenced in a study of regulatory T cells in long-lasting Graves disease. Indicated time point: newly diagnosed GD, antithyroid drugs for less than 3 months. Researchers made the TCR library from RNA that was extracted from PBMCs. Arm-PCR of CDR3 regions and iRepertoire HTBI primers were the basis on which TCR beta libraries were built. MiXCR was run by TCRdb on the multiplex PCR reads, yielding one entry per CDR3 protein. This table has about 320,000 distinct CDR3 sequences, 18% appearing once. The sequencing here drew on peripheral blood mononuclear cells (PBMCs), taken at new diagnosis, from a patient treated with antithyroid drugs. All receptors come from a female donor with Graves disease.

This clonotype was recorded many times. The V call is TRBV20-1, the J call TRBJ2-5; a weak D match, TRBD2 (5 bases). Germline V gene data show CDR1 as DFQATT and CDR2 as SNEGSKA (reference sequence). Trimming shortened V by 4 bases and J by 2 bases, and 14 bases separated the two germline ends. This CDR3 spans 14 amino acids. The CDR3 reads CSANRGPGQETQYF. As DNA, the CDR3 is TGCAGTGCTAATCGAGGGCCGGGGCAAGAGACCCAGTACTTC.

Concerning this clonotype itself: Since a much larger clone is just one base distant, this may be a read error. The chain joins TRBV7-9 to TRBJ2-3; D may be TRBD1 or TRBD2 (6 bases each). There are 16 residues in the CDR3. Germline loops: CDR1 SEHNR, CDR2 FQNEAQ (reference sequence). CDR3: CASSLAHGGPPDTRYF. The DNA for the CDR3 is TGTGCCAGCAGCTTAGCGCACGGGGGCCCCCCAGATACGCGGTATTTT.

There are many counts of this clonotype. This sequence joins TRBV9 and TRBJ2-2; tentatively, D is TRBD1 or TRBD2 (6 bases each). Trimming took off 0 bases at V and 5 bases at J, with 11 bases between the two ends. Germline V lookup: CDR1 SGDLS, CDR2 YYNGEE. The CDR3 sequence is 15 residues long. Here the CDR3 DNA reads TGTGCCAGCAGCGTAGTAGGAGGGGGGACCGGGGAGCTGTTTTTT. Translating gives CASSVVGGGTGELFF.

The chain carries TRBV4-1 and TRBJ2-7; D not resolved. V was pared by 1 base and J by 1 base, with 14 bases between. Germline V gene sequence: CDR1 MGHRA, CDR2 YSYEKL. The CDR3 consists of 16 residues. In DNA, the CDR3 is TGCGCCAGCAGCCAAGTCCCCGGATCCTCTTCCTACGAGCAGTACTTC. Protein sequence: CASSQVPGSSSYEQYF.

Note on this clonotype: A far larger clone is one base from this, pointing to a likely read error. The chain links TRBV7-9 to TRBJ2-5; maybe TRBD2 (7 bases). The germline V gene has CDR1 SEHNR and CDR2 FQNEAQ (reference sequence). The CDR3 loop spans 13 amino acids. As DNA, the CDR3 is TGTGCCAGCAGCTTGGGGGGGCGAGGTACCCGGTACTTC. It codes for CASSLGGRGTRYF. Variable domain in full (rest from reference TRBV7-9 and TRBJ2-5): DTGVSQNPRHKITKRGQNVTFRCDPISEHNRLYWYRQTLGQGPEFLTYFQNEAQLEKSRLLSDRFSAERPKGSFSTLEIQRTEQGDSAMYLCASSLGGRGTRYFGPGTRLLVL.